A selection of T cell receptor beta chains follows, all from one sample in a study of identical twins. TCRdb reprocessed the 5' RACE reads with MiXCR, giving one entry per CDR3 protein. Counted here are 400,000 or so distinct CDR3 sequences, roughly 10% occurring once; the ten biggest clones make up roughly 8.9%. Sequencing input: naive T cells sorted from blood. The receptors were sampled from a woman aged 45-65 years in good health. The CDR3 runs from the conserved cysteine through the conserved F or W. A D gene is named only where the DNA matches it firmly. Part of the rows lack a size; the others show once, few, many or a class for expanded clones.

v_call	d_call	clone_size	j_call	cdr3_nt	cdr3_aa
TRBV30	TRBD1	NA	TRBJ2-7	TGTGCCTGGAGCTTCGGACAGGGTAAAGAGCAGTACTTC	CAWSFGQGKEQYF
TRBV5-1	NA	NA	TRBJ2-2	TGCGCCAGCAGCTTGAAATCTACCGGGGAGCTGTTTTTT	CASSLKSTGELFF
TRBV11-2	NA	NA	TRBJ2-4	TGTGCCAGCAGCTTAGGCCGGGAGGCCAAAAACATTCAGTACTTC	CASSLGREAKNIQYF
TRBV29-1	NA	NA	TRBJ1-1	TGCAGCGTTGGGGGGGCAGGGAGGGCTGAAGCTTTCTTT	CSVGGAGRAEAFF
TRBV24-1	NA	NA	TRBJ1-5	TGTGCCACCAGTTCGGCAGGAGGTTATCAGCCCCAGCATTTT	CATSSAGGYQPQHF
TRBV24-1	NA	few	TRBJ2-6	TGTGCCACCGGGAGCTCTGGGGCCAACGTCCTGACTTTC	CATGSSGANVLTF
TRBV10-3	TRBD2	few	TRBJ2-1	TGTGCCATCAGCGGCCGGGAGGGGAATGAGCAGTTCTTC	CAISGREGNEQFF
TRBV3-1	TRBD2	few	TRBJ2-3	TGTGCCAGCAGCTACGGGACTAGCGGCCGGTATACGCAGTATTTT	CASSYGTSGRYTQYF
TRBV12-3/TRBV12-4	NA	NA	TRBJ1-2	TGTGCCAGCAGTGACACCCTATATGGCTACACCTTC	CASSDTLYGYTF
TRBV12-3/TRBV12-4	NA	many	TRBJ1-5	TGTGCCAGCGGGTATGAGCCCCAGCATTTT	CASGYEPQHF
TRBV5-1	TRBD2	few	TRBJ2-1	TGCGCCAGCACTTCGGGGGGGGGCTACAATGAGCAGTTCTTC	CASTSGGGYNEQFF
TRBV5-1	NA	NA	TRBJ2-6	TGCGCCAGCAGCTTGGCAGGTAACTCTGGGGCCAACGTCCTGACTTTC	CASSLAGNSGANVLTF
TRBV10-2	NA	NA	TRBJ1-2	TGCGCCAGCTGGGACTATGGCTACACCTTC	CASWDYGYTF
TRBV12-3/TRBV12-4	NA	few	TRBJ1-5	TGTGCCAGCAGCCCCGGGGAGCCCCAGCATTTT	CASSPGEPQHF
TRBV11-2	TRBD2	few	TRBJ2-5	TGTGCCAGCAGCTCCCTCGGGGGGTATGGGACCCAGTACTTC	CASSSLGGYGTQYF
TRBV5-1	TRBD1	NA	TRBJ1-2	TGCGCCAGCAGGCCCCTAACAGGGGGCTCTACTGGCTACACCTTC	CASRPLTGGSTGYTF
TRBV5-1	TRBD2	many	TRBJ2-3	TGCGCCAGCAGCCTTAAGCCGGGACTAGCGATATTACCGAGCACAGATACGCAGTATTTT	CASSLKPGLAILPSTDTQYF
TRBV18	NA	many	TRBJ2-3	TGTGCCAGCTCACTAAAACGAGGGAGCACAGATACGCAGTATTTT	CASSLKRGSTDTQYF
TRBV5-6	NA	many	TRBJ2-1	TGTGCCAGCAGCCTAAGACACAATGAGCAGTTCTTC	CASSLRHNEQFF
TRBV7-2	NA	many	TRBJ2-2	TGTGCCAGCAGCCTAAGTGAGGGGTCCGGGGAGCTGTTTTTT	CASSLSEGSGELFF
TRBV12-3/TRBV12-4	NA	NA	TRBJ2-4	TGTGCCAGCAGTTCTGTGTTAGGGAACATTCAGTACTTC	CASSSVLGNIQYF
TRBV5-4	TRBD2	many	TRBJ2-1	TGTGCCAGCAGCTTGGATGCGGGAGTGAGCTCCTACAATGAGCAGTTCTTC	CASSLDAGVSSYNEQFF
TRBV12-3/TRBV12-4	NA	few	TRBJ1-5	TGTGCCAGCAGAAAAGGGAGGGGGAAAAATCAGCCCCAGCATTTT	CASRKGRGKNQPQHF
TRBV20-1	TRBD2	few	TRBJ2-3	TGCAGTGCTAGAGATCTTCTAGCGGGAGTCAGGGATACGCAGTATTTT	CSARDLLAGVRDTQYF